These 3 T cell receptor beta chains originate from one sample sequenced in a study of cytomegalovirus exposure and HLA in healthy donors. The PCR had 60 Vbeta and 13 Jbeta primers. TCRdb's copy holds only in-frame clones and misses some; the assay was immunoSEQ multiplex PCR. The table lists around 160,000 clones, about three quarters of them singletons. The sample consisted of PBMCs. The source of these receptors is a man between 35 and 55 years old in good health and CMV-seropositive.

V and J are TRBV28 and TRBJ2-3, with D hard to call. V was pared by 7 bases and J by 12 bases, with 11 bases between. This CDR3 spans 10 amino acids. CDR1 MDHEN and CDR2 SYDVKM come from the germline V gene. The CDR3 sequence is CASNYPDQYF. In DNA form, the CDR3 reads TGTGCCAGCAACTACCCAGATCAGTATTTT.

The V gene is TRBV11-1, the J gene TRBJ2-1; D might be TRBD2 (7 bases). The ends were cut back, 5 bases at V and 3 bases at J, with 17 bases in the middle. Per the germline V gene, CDR1 is SGHAT and CDR2 is FQDESV (reference sequence). The CDR3 loop spans 16 amino acids. In DNA form, the CDR3 reads TGTGCCAGCAGCCTTGGGGGGAGGGGGGGCTACAATGAGCAGTTCTTC. Its translation: CASSLGGRGGYNEQFF.

The V and J genes are TRBV7-9 and TRBJ1-2; 7 nucleotides agree with TRBD1. J gave up 4 bases and V 1 base, and 3 bases lay outside the gene matches. The germline CDR1 and CDR2 sequences are SEHNR and FQNEAQ (reference sequence). This CDR3 is built from 14 residues. This CDR3 is CASSLEDRVYGYTF. The CDR3 DNA follows: TGTGCCAGCAGCTTAGAAGACAGGGTCTATGGCTACACCTTC.